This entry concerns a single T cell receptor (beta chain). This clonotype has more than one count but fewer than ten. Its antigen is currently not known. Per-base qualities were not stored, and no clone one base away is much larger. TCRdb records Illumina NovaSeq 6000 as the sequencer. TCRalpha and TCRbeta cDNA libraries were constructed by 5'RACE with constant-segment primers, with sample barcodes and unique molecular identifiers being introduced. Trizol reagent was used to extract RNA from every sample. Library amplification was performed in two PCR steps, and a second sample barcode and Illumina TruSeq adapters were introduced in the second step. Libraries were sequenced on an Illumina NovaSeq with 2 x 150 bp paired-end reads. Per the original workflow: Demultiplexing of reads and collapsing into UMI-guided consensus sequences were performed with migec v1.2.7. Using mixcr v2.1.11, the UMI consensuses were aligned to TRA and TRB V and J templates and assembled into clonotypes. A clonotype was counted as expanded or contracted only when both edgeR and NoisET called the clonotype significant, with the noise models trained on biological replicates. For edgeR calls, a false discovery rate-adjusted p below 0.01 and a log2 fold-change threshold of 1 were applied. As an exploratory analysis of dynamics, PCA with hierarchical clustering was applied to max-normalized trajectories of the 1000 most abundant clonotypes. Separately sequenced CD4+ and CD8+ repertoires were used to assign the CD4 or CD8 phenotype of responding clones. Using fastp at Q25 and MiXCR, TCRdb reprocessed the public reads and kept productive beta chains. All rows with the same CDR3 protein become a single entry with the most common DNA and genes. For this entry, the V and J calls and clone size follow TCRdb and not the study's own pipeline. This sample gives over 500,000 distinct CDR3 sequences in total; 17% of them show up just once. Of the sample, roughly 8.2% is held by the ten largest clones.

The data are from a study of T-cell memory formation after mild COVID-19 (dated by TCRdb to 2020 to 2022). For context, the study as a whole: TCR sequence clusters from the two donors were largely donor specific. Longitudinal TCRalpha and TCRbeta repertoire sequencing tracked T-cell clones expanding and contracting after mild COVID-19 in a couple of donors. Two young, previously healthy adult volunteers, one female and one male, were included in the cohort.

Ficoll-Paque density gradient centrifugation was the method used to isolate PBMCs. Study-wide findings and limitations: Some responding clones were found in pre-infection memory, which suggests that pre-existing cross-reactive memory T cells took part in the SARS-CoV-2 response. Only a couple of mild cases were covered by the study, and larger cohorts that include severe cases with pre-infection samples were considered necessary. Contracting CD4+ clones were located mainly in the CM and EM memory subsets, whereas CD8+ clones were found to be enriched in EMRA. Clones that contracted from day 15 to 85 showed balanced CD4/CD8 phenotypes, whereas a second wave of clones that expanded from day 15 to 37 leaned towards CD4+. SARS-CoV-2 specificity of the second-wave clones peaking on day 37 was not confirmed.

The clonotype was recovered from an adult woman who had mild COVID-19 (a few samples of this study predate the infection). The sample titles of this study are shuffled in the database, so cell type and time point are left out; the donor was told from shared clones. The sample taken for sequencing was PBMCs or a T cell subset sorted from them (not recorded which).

The encoded CDR3 is CASGLDTQYF. The nucleotide sequence reads as follows: TGTGCCAGCGGGCTCGATACGCAGTATTTT. The rearrangement combines TRBV2 with TRBJ2-3, with the D gene call left open. The trim is 8 bases for V and 6 bases for J, with a gap of 6 bases between the germline ends. Including the terminal cysteine and phenylalanine, the CDR3 comprises 10 residues. The retained sequence is limited to the CDR3, 30 bases, with the frame set at the first base. Per the germline V gene, SNHLY is the CDR1 and FYNNEI is the CDR2.